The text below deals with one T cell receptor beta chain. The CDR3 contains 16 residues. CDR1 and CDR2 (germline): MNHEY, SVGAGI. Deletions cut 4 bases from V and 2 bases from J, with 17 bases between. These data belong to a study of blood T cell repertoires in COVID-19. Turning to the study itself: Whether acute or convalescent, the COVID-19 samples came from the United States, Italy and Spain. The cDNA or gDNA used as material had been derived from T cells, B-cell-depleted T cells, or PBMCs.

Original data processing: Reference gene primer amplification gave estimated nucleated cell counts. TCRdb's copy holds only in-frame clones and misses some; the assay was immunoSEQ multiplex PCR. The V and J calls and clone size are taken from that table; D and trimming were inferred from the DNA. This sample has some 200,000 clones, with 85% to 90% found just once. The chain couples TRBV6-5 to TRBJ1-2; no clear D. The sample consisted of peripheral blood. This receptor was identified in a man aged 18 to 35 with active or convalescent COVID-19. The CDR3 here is CASSSSIDTYNYGYTF. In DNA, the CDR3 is TGTGCCAGCAGTTCCAGTATCGACACCTACAACTATGGCTACACCTTC.